The T cell receptor beta chain under discussion was sequenced for a study of T-cell reconstitution after alpha-beta-depleted transplantation in children. Study-level findings and limits: When one year had passed after transplant, most T-cell counts and diversity came from newly produced T cells. Surviving recipient T cells and intrathymic progenitors accounted for some patients' high TCRbeta diversity at day 60. Alpha-beta T cells present about two months after transplant were reported to originate from several hundred expanded graft clones.

The TCRbeta library incorporated unique molecular identifiers. MiXCR was run by TCRdb on the PCR reads, yielding one entry per CDR3 protein. The sample shows almost 600,000 distinct CDR3 sequences, 27% of them seen only once. This clonotype was seen more than once but under ten times. Antigen specificity is unknown. CDR1 and CDR2 from the germline V gene are SGDLS and YYNGEE. V lost 0 bases and J 0 bases, leaving 3 bases between the germline ends. This CDR3 contains 13 residues. The receptor was isolated from a boy under two years old with Wiskott-Aldrich syndrome, due to receive a stem cell transplant. The genes are TRBV9 and TRBJ1-1; D is uncertain. Specimen: PBMCs, collected before TCRalphabeta/CD19-depleted stem cell transplant. This chain's CDR3 is CASSVDLNTEAFF. The CDR3 coding sequence is TGTGCCAGCAGCGTAGATTTGAACACTGAAGCTTTCTTT. The full variable domain, rest sourced from reference TRBV9 and TRBJ1-1, is DSGVTQTPKHLITATGQRVTLRCSPRSGDLSVYWYQQSLDQGLQFLIQYYNGEERAKGNILERFSAQQFPDLHSELNLSSLELGDSALYFCASSVDLNTEAFFGQGTRLTVV.